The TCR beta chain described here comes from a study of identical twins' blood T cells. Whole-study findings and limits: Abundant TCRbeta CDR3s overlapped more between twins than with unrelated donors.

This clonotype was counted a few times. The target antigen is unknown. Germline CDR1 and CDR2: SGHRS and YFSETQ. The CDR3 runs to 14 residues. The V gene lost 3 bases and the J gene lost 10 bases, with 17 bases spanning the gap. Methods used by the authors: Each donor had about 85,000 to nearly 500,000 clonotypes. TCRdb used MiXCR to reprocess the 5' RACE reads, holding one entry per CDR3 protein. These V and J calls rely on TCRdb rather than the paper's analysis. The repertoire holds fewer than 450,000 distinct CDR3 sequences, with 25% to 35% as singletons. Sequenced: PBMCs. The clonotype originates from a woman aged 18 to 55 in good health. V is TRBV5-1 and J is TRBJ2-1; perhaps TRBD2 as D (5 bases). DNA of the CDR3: TGCGCCAGCAGCTACACCGTTAGCGTCGGCGAGCAGTTCTTC. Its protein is CASSYTVSVGEQFF.